These 24 T cell receptor beta chains were all obtained from the same sample, sequenced in a study of blood T cells in healthy people across ages. The authors ran a second PCR of roughly 6 to 12 cycles using a sample-barcoded 5' primer and a J-beta primer mix. In TCRdb, the 5' RACE reads were re-called with MiXCR into one record per CDR3 protein. The table includes 1.5 million to 2 million distinct CDR3 sequences, approximately 30% detected once. The sequenced sample consisted of blood. All receptors come from a woman between 25 and 40 years old in good health.

This chain joins TRBV28 and TRBJ2-5; no clear D gene. The CDR3 sequence is 15 residues long. V lost 6 bases and J 0 bases, leaving 14 bases between the germline ends. CDR1 MDHEN and CDR2 SYDVKM come from the germline V gene. The CDR3 loop reads CASSFPRPYQETQYF. The CDR3 DNA reads TGTGCCAGCAGCTTCCCCCGACCGTACCAAGAGACCCAGTACTTC.

This clonotype has only a few counts. The CDR3 region is CSAQTGGSADTQYF. In nucleotides, the CDR3 is TGCAGCGCTCAGACCGGGGGGTCGGCAGATACGCAGTATTTT. The chain employs TRBV29-1 and TRBJ2-3; TRBD2 matches at 7 bases. Trimming cost V 7 bases and J 4 bases; bases outside gene matches: 11. There are 14 residues in the CDR3. Germline values: CDR1 SQVTM, CDR2 ANQGSEA.

Concerning this clonotype: One base away lies a much larger clone, so this may be a sequencing read error. The chain carries TRBV3-1 and TRBJ2-7; 10 positions match TRBD2. The germline gives CDR1 LGHDT, CDR2 YNNKEL (reference sequence). The CDR3 sequence is 16 residues long. Here the CDR3 reads CVSSQAPSGSSYEQYF. The CDR3 DNA reads TGTGTCAGCAGCCAGGCTCCTAGCGGGAGCTCCTACGAGCAGTACTTC.

The V call is TRBV4-3, the J call TRBJ2-3; D might be TRBD2 (5 bases). Germline V lookup: CDR1 LGHNA, CDR2 YSLEER. CDR3 length: 19 amino acids. The V end was cut by 0 bases, the J end by 0 bases, with 19 bases between. CDR3 sequence reads: CASSQERAGYMISTDTQYF. The CDR3 coding sequence is TGCGCCAGCAGCCAAGAGAGGGCAGGATACATGATTAGCACAGATACGCAGTATTTT.

The V gene is TRBV5-1, the J gene TRBJ2-1; 9 nucleotides agree with TRBD1. Germline lookup yields CDR1 SGHRS and CDR2 YFSETQ. V dropped 7 bases and J dropped 0; count of bases not matched to a gene: 5. The CDR3 consists of 15 residues. The CDR3 DNA is TGCGCCAGCCGGACAGGGGCTAGCTCCTACAATGAGCAGTTCTTC. Translation gives CASRTGASSYNEQFF.

The V call is TRBV12-5, the J call TRBJ2-1; D uncertain. V was shortened by 2 bases and J by 10 bases, with 6 bases between the two germline ends. This CDR3 contains 11 residues. Germline V gene sequence: CDR1 LGHNT, CDR2 FRNRAP. This CDR3 is CASGLIQEQFF. In nucleotides, the CDR3 is TGTGCTAGTGGTTTGATCCAGGAGCAGTTCTTC.

In its sample, this clonotype was seen a few times. This chain joins TRBV21-1 and TRBJ2-3; the table's D call, TRBD2, has no DNA check behind it. TRBV21-1 is annotated as a pseudogene. The CDR3 covers 16 residues. For the CDR3, the DNA is TGTGCCAGCAGCAAAAGGAGGGGTGTTAGCACAGATACGCAGTATTTT. Its translation: CASSKRRGVSTDTQYF.

In DNA form, the CDR3 reads TGCGCCAGCAGCGGCGGGACAGGGTTGGACTACGAGCAGTACTTC. Translated: CASSGGTGLDYEQYF. This chain joins TRBV5-1 and TRBJ2-7, with 9 positions matching TRBD1. This CDR3 has 15 amino acids. The V gene's germline CDR1 is SGHRS and CDR2 YFSETQ. The J segment lost 3 bases and the V segment lost 4 bases, leaving 8 bases of the junction unmatched.

This clonotype came up many times. The chain uses TRBV29-1 and TRBJ2-1; D is possibly TRBD2 (5 bases). Germline V lookup: CDR1 SQVTM, CDR2 ANQGSEA. Trimming pared 7 bases from V and 9 bases from J, leaving 19 bases between. The CDR3 is 13 residues long. CDR3 coding DNA: TGCAGCGGATTCCCGCATCGGGGTCGTGAGCAGTTCTTC. It codes for CSGFPHRGREQFF.

This clonotype has just a few counts. The chain carries TRBV7-2 and TRBJ2-5; 9 positions match TRBD1. The DNA matches TRBJ2-7 better at its end, which makes the J call doubtful. Germline V gene data show CDR1 as SGHTA and CDR2 as FQGNSA. The CDR3 is 15 amino acids. CDR3 loop: CASSYVGQGDYEQYF. Written as DNA, the CDR3 is TGTGCCAGCAGCTATGTGGGACAGGGAGACTACGAGCAGTACTTC.

This clonotype appeared many times. The chain employs TRBV5-5 and TRBJ1-1; D gene ambiguous. This CDR3 spans 14 amino acids. V was clipped by 0 bases and J by 5 bases, with 11 bases between them. CDR1 is SGHKS, CDR2 YYEKEE, per germline (reference sequence). The CDR3 reads CASSLVGGLTEAFF. DNA for the CDR3: TGTGCCAGCAGCTTGGTTGGAGGGTTGACTGAAGCTTTCTTT.

This clonotype appeared a few times. The DNA for the CDR3 is TGCAGCGTTGAAGACCGGACTAGCGGGGTTCAAGAGACCCAGTACTTC. As protein: CSVEDRTSGVQETQYF. This chain links TRBV29-1 with TRBJ2-5, with TRBD2 matching over 12 bases. V lost 0 bases, J lost 2 bases, and 4 bases stayed unmatched. In germline, CDR1 is SQVTM, CDR2 ANQGSEA. CDR3 length equals 16 residues.

Remarks on this clonotype: A much more abundant neighbour one base away suggests this may be a read error. This rearrangement joins TRBV7-2 to TRBJ2-4; 7 positions agree with TRBD2. The J segment lost 13 bases and the V segment lost 5 bases, leaving 14 bases of the junction unmatched. This CDR3 comprises 14 residues. Germline assignment: CDR1 SGHTA and CDR2 FQGNSA. In nucleotides, the CDR3 is TGTGCCAGCAGCCCTAGCGGACAATCCTACGGGCAGTACTTC. It codes for CASSPSGQSYGQYF.

This clonotype was found many times. CDR3 in amino acids: CASSQDGRYNEQFF. The CDR3 DNA reads TGTGCCAGCAGCCAAGATGGACGCTACAATGAGCAGTTCTTC. The gene calls are TRBV3-1 and TRBJ2-1; D is undetermined. CDR3 size: 14 residues. V lost 0 bases, J lost 3 bases, and 6 bases lay in between. The V gene's germline CDR1 is LGHDT and CDR2 YNNKEL (reference sequence).

The chain joins TRBV7-2 to TRBJ2-1, with 10 bases lining up with TRBD2. The CDR3 spans 15 residues. The junction had 5 bases not matched to a gene; V was cut back by 4 bases and J by 5 bases. Germline CDR1 SGHTA, CDR2 FQGNSA. DNA of the CDR3: TGTGCCAGCAGCTCCTCACTAGCGGGAAACAATGAGCAGTTCTTC. Amino acids: CASSSSLAGNNEQFF.

V gene TRBV15 combines with J gene TRBJ2-3; TRBD2 agrees at 8 bases. Germline CDR1 and CDR2: LNHNV and YYDKDF (reference sequence). The CDR3 contains 17 residues. J gave up 3 bases and V 1 base, and 9 bases lay outside the gene matches. CDR3 loop: CATSRGSGTRLTDTQYF. DNA for the CDR3: TGTGCCACCAGCAGAGGCTCGGGGACTAGACTTACAGATACGCAGTATTTT.

The chain employs TRBV18 and TRBJ2-1; 14 bases align to TRBD2. The CDR3 consists of 18 residues. J was trimmed by 5 bases and V by 4 bases; bases with no gene match: 10. Germline-derived CDR1 and CDR2 are KGHSH and LQKENI. This CDR3 is CASSLGTSGRLRDNEQFF. The CDR3 DNA reads TGTGCCAGCTCACTAGGGACTAGCGGGAGACTAAGAGACAATGAGCAGTTCTTC.

V and J are TRBV7-9 and TRBJ1-5; TRBD1 matches at 10 bases. The CDR3 spans 16 residues. Germline-derived CDR1 and CDR2 are SEHNR and FQNEAQ (reference sequence). Germline trimming cut 3 bases from V and 6 bases from J; bases unmatched to any gene: 8. CDR3: CASSFGGQGFGQPQHF. DNA for the CDR3: TGTGCCAGCAGCTTTGGGGGACAGGGGTTTGGTCAGCCCCAGCATTTT.

This clonotype was found many times. The rearrangement links TRBV20-1 to TRBJ2-5; a weak D match, TRBD1 (5 bases). From germline, CDR1 is DFQATT and CDR2 SNEGSKA (reference sequence). The CDR3 consists of 11 residues. CDR3 nucleotide sequence: TGCAGCGTTGGGGCAGGGGAGACCCAGTACTTC. It is translated as CSVGAGETQYF.

This clonotype was observed at least ten times. The chain employs TRBV6-6 and TRBJ2-1, with D possibly matching TRBD2 (5 bases). This CDR3 spans 14 amino acids. Trimming left V 4 bases short and J 1 base short, with 8 bases between. Germline V gene data show CDR1 as MNHNY and CDR2 as SVGAGI (reference sequence). The CDR3 loop reads CASSLEVSYNEQFF. The CDR3 DNA reads TGTGCCAGCAGTTTGGAGGTTTCCTACAATGAGCAGTTCTTC.

As regards this clonotype: Since a much larger clone is just one base distant, this may be a read error. J is TRBJ2-1 and V is TRBV29-1, with D uncertain. V was shortened by 3 bases and J by 10 bases, with 13 bases between the two germline ends. This CDR3 spans 12 amino acids. Germline CDR1 and CDR2: SQVTM and ANQGSEA. The CDR3 nucleotides read TGCAGCGTTGACACGAGTTACTACGAGCAGTTCTTC. This gives the protein CSVDTSYYEQFF.

This clonotype was recorded a few times. The genes are TRBV7-2 and TRBJ1-1; tentatively, D is TRBD1 (5 bases). Trimming pared 7 bases from V and 4 bases from J, leaving 13 bases between. From germline, CDR1 is SGHTA and CDR2 FQGNSA. This CDR3 spans 13 amino acids. CDR3 sequence: CASKTPGTTEAFF. The DNA of the CDR3 is TGTGCCAGCAAGACGCCGGGGACCACTGAAGCTTTCTTT.

This clonotype was detected many times. This chain links TRBV7-3 with TRBJ2-7, with D possibly called TRBD1 or TRBD2 (5 bases each). The CDR3 spans 13 residues. Trimming removed 7 bases at V and 6 bases at J, with 16 bases between. CDR1 is SGHTA, CDR2 FQGTGA, per germline. The DNA for the CDR3 is TGTGCCAGCAAAGAGGGGCCGAACGGCGAGCAGTACTTC. Residues: CASKEGPNGEQYF.

In its sample, this clonotype was seen a few times. This chain uses TRBV5-1 with TRBJ2-7; D possibly corresponds to TRBD2 (5 bases). The CDR3 consists of 13 residues. Germline V gives CDR1 SGHRS, CDR2 YFSETQ. V lost 5 bases and J lost 6, with 15 bases in between. The CDR3 loop reads CASRLSRGSEQYF. The CDR3 DNA is TGCGCCAGCAGACTATCCAGAGGGAGCGAGCAGTACTTC. The full variable domain, completed using reference TRBV5-1 and TRBJ2-7, is KAGVTQTPRYLIKTRGQQVTLSCSPISGHRSVSWYQQTPGQGLQFLFEYFSETQRNKGNFPGRFSGRQFSNSRSEMNVSTLELGDSALYLCASRLSRGSEQYFGPGTRLTVT.